These 20 T cell receptor beta chains came from one sample sequenced in a study of shared clonotypes between healthy human individuals. Repertoires were generated with immunoSEQ multiplex PCR, while TCRdb's copy carries only in-frame clones and drops some. The table includes about 480,000 clones, nearly 80% detected once. Sample: PBMCs. These receptors came from a woman in her forties in good health. Some clones in this sample may be carry-over from other donors' samples.

The chain recombines TRBV7-6 with TRBJ1-4, with D hard to call. Trimming cost V 2 bases and J 0 bases, with 19 bases left between them. The CDR3 runs 19 residues. CDR1 is SGHVS, CDR2 FNYEAQ, per germline. CDR3 coding DNA: TGTGCCAGCAGCTTAAAACCAGCATTTGACCGTGCAACTAATGAAAAACTGTTTTTT. This codes for CASSLKPAFDRATNEKLFF.

The chain couples TRBV28 to TRBJ2-7; tentative D call: TRBD2 (5 bases). Germline-derived CDR1 and CDR2 are MDHEN and SYDVKM. This CDR3 has 15 residues. The V end was cut by 6 bases, the J end by 4 bases, with 19 bases between. CDR3 bases: TGTGCCAGCAGGCCTAGTCGGGGAAAAGGATACGAGCAGTACTTC. This gives the protein CASRPSRGKGYEQYF.

The rearrangement uses TRBV5-4 and TRBJ2-3; 12 nucleotides match TRBD2. The CDR3 runs to 16 residues. Germline V gives CDR1 SGHNT, CDR2 YYREEE (reference sequence). V lost 0 bases and J lost 4; bases outside the gene matches: 3. CDR3 region: CASSLGLAGVSDTQYF. The CDR3 coding sequence is TGTGCCAGCAGCTTGGGACTAGCGGGAGTGTCAGATACGCAGTATTTT.

The rearrangement uses TRBV7-2 and TRBJ2-7; 7 bases line up with TRBD2. The CDR3 contains 15 residues. The germline CDR1 and CDR2 sequences are SGHTA and FQGNSA. J gave up 5 bases and V 1 base, and 8 bases lay outside the gene matches. Here the CDR3 reads CASSLELREIDEQYF. Here the CDR3 DNA reads TGTGCCAGCAGCTTAGAGCTGCGGGAGATCGACGAGCAGTACTTC.

The rearrangement links TRBV18 to TRBJ1-2; TRBD1 matches 8 bases. The V segment lost 3 bases and the J segment 4 bases; nucleotides outside the gene matches: 10. The germline CDR1 and CDR2 sequences are KGHSH and LQKENI. The CDR3 totals 16 residues. CDR3 loop: CASSPAGDRRFYGYTF. The DNA for the CDR3 is TGTGCCAGCTCACCGGCCGGGGACAGGAGATTCTATGGCTACACCTTC.

This clone was seen a handful of times. The chain couples TRBV9 to TRBJ2-5, with D tentatively TRBD1 or TRBD2 (5 bases each). Trimming pared 0 bases from V and 2 bases from J, leaving 8 bases between. The CDR3 covers 14 residues. CDR1 SGDLS and CDR2 YYNGEE come from the germline V gene. The CDR3 DNA reads TGTGCCAGCAGCGTAGGGGGGATTCAAGAGACCCAGTACTTC. This codes for CASSVGGIQETQYF.

This clone was found a few times. This rearrangement joins TRBV7-2 to TRBJ2-1; 7 positions match TRBD1. Germline V gives CDR1 SGHTA, CDR2 FQGNSA. The CDR3 runs to 17 residues. J lost 6 bases, V lost 1 base, and 12 bases had no gene match. CDR3 coding DNA: TGTGCCAGCAGCTTAGGGGGCACAGGGGCAATAGTCAATGAGCAGTTCTTC. This encodes CASSLGGTGAIVNEQFF. Full variable domain (remainder filled in from reference TRBV7-2 and TRBJ2-1): GAGVSQSPSNKVTEKGKDVELRCDPISGHTALYWYRQSLGQGLEFLIYFQGNSAPDKSGLPSDRFSAERTGGSVSTLTIQRTQQEDSAVYLCASSLGGTGAIVNEQFFGPGTRLTVL.

This sequence joins TRBV27 and TRBJ2-7, with 8 positions matching TRBD2. V dropped 5 bases and J dropped 9; count of bases not matched to a gene: 9. Germline CDR1 is MNHEY and CDR2 is SMNVEV (reference sequence). The CDR3 contains 13 residues. CDR3 coding DNA: TGTGCCAGCAGTCCCTCGGCGGGGGGCTGGCAGTACTTC. Translated: CASSPSAGGWQYF.

This chain links TRBV6-7 with TRBJ1-5; 9 bases are shared with TRBD1. Being an ORF, TRBV6-7 has a function that is uncertain. This CDR3 has 17 residues. J gave up 6 bases and V 8 bases, and 17 bases lay outside the gene matches. The CDR3 loop is CASLKERDRVMAQPQHF. DNA of the CDR3: TGTGCCAGCCTGAAAGAGAGGGACAGGGTGATGGCTCAGCCCCAGCATTTT.

The chain uses TRBV28 and TRBJ1-1; no clear D gene. Germline lookup yields CDR1 MDHEN and CDR2 SYDVKM. CDR3 length equals 12 residues. The V gene lost 6 bases and the J gene lost 9 bases, with 14 bases spanning the gap. The CDR3 sequence is CASSLGLVKAFF. In nucleotides, the CDR3 is TGTGCCAGCAGCCTTGGGCTCGTAAAAGCTTTCTTT.

This chain's CDR3 is CSAFVWAGGFWYNEQFF. The CDR3 bases are TGCAGCGCCTTCGTGTGGGCAGGGGGCTTTTGGTACAATGAGCAGTTCTTC. The J gene is TRBJ2-1, the V gene TRBV29-1, with 8 bases aligning to TRBD1. V lost 7 bases, J lost 4 bases, and 18 bases stayed unmatched. Germline-derived CDR1 and CDR2 are SQVTM and ANQGSEA. This CDR3 has 17 residues.

The chain combines TRBV6-1 with TRBJ2-5; TRBD1 agrees at 10 bases. Germline V gives CDR1 MNHNS, CDR2 SASEGT. V dropped 6 bases and J dropped 3; count of bases not matched to a gene: 4. The CDR3 is 14 residues long. The DNA for the CDR3 is TGTGCCAGCAGGCCCGGGACAGGGGAAGAGACCCAGTACTTC. As protein: CASRPGTGEETQYF.

The chain uses TRBV28 and TRBJ2-1; D not certain. From germline, CDR1 is MDHEN and CDR2 SYDVKM. The CDR3 loop spans 14 amino acids. Trimming removed 1 base from V and 7 bases from J, with 11 bases in between. CDR3: CASSLLSHLNEQFF. Here the CDR3 DNA reads TGTGCCAGCAGTTTATTATCGCACCTGAATGAGCAGTTCTTC.

As concerns this clone: The junction does not match germline at one end; this may be a read error. At the DNA level, this CDR3 is encoded by other sequences in the same sample as well. This rearrangement joins TRBV29-1 to TRBJ2-7, with 11 bases that match TRBD2. Germline values: CDR1 SQVTM, CDR2 ANQGSEA. This CDR3 region has 13 residues. The CDR3 coding sequence is TGCAGCGTTGCGGGACTAGCGGTCCACGAACAGTACTTC. This gives the protein CSVAGLAVHEQYF.

The rearrangement uses TRBV4-1 and TRBJ2-7; 10 nucleotides align to TRBD2. Trimming removed 5 bases from V and 0 bases from J; junction bases left unmatched: 7. CDR3 length: 16 amino acids. The V gene's germline CDR1 is MGHRA and CDR2 YSYEKL. The chain's CDR3 is CASSEILAGNSYEQYF. In nucleotides, the CDR3 is TGCGCCAGCAGCGAGATACTAGCGGGGAACTCCTACGAGCAGTACTTC.

This clone turned up a few times. This chain uses TRBV19 with TRBJ1-5, with 8 bases fitting TRBD1. This CDR3 has 16 residues. The J segment lost 1 base and the V segment lost 5 bases, leaving 7 bases of the junction unmatched. Germline V lookup: CDR1 LNHDA, CDR2 SQIVND (reference sequence). In DNA form, the CDR3 reads TGTGCCAGTAGTGTAGGGACAGGACGAAGCAATCAGCCCCAGCATTTT. It encodes CASSVGTGRSNQPQHF. Full variable domain (rest looked up from reference TRBV19 and TRBJ1-5): DGGITQSPKYLFRKEGQNVTLSCEQNLNHDAMYWYRQDPGQGLRLIYYSQIVNDFQKGDIAEGYSVSREKKESFPLTVTSAQKNPTAFYLCASSVGTGRSNQPQHFGDGTRLSIL.

The V call is TRBV28, the J call TRBJ1-1; possible D gene TRBD1, 6 bases. The CDR3 has 15 amino acids. V was clipped by 6 bases and J by 1 base, with 15 bases between them. Germline V CDR1 and CDR2: MDHEN, SYDVKM. The CDR3 spells CASRLTTGSNTEAFF. The CDR3 nucleotides are TGTGCCAGCAGACTTACGACAGGATCGAACACTGAAGCTTTCTTT.

This chain connects TRBV7-3 to TRBJ2-3; D tentatively reads TRBD1 or TRBD2 (5 bases each). Germline V gene data show CDR1 as SGHTA and CDR2 as FQGTGA. This CDR3 comprises 14 residues. The ends were cut back, 3 bases at V and 4 bases at J, with 11 bases in the middle. This CDR3 is CASSFGAGSDTQYF. The DNA for the CDR3 is TGTGCCAGCAGCTTCGGGGCAGGATCAGATACGCAGTATTTT.

The gene calls are TRBV18 and TRBJ2-3; 10 bases are shared with TRBD1. Germline V CDR1 and CDR2: KGHSH, LQKENI. V dropped 3 bases and J dropped 4; count of bases not matched to a gene: 7. CDR3 length: 16 residues. The CDR3 loop reads CASSPPRTGGSDTQYF. Written as DNA, the CDR3 is TGTGCCAGCTCACCGCCAAGGACAGGGGGGTCAGATACGCAGTATTTT.

The V call is TRBV30, the J call TRBJ2-7; 9 bases are a match to TRBD1. Trimming removed 5 bases from V and 6 bases from J; junction bases left unmatched: 8. Germline assignment: CDR1 GTSNPN and CDR2 SVGIG (reference sequence). The CDR3 has 13 residues. The CDR3 region has the DNA TGTGCCTGGGGACTACAGGGGGCGGGCGAGCAGTACTTC. As protein: CAWGLQGAGEQYF.